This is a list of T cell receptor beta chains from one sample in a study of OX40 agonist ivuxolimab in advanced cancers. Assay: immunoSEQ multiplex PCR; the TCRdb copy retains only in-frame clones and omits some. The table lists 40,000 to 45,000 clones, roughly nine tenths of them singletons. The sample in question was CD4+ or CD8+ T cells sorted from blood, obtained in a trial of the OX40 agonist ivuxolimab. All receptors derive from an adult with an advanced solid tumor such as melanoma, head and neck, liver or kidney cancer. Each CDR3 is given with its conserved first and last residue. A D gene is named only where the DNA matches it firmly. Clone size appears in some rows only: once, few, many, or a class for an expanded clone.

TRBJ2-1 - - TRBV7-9 TGTGCCAGCAGCTCTACCCTCGGATCCTACAATGAGCAGTTCTTC CASSSTLGSYNEQFF
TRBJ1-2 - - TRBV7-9 TGTGCCAGCAGCTTGATCCCCACAAGTGACTATGGCTACACCTTC CASSLIPTSDYGYTF
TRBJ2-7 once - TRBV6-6 TGTGCCAGCAGCAGAGGGTTTGACGAGCAGTACTTC CASSRGFDEQYF
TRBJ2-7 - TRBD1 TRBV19 TGTGCCAGTAGATCAGGAATTGGGACAGCCTACGAGCAGTACTTC CASRSGIGTAYEQYF
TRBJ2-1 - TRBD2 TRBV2 TGTGCCAGCAGCGTCAGCGGGAACTCCTACAATGAGCAGTTCTTC CASSVSGNSYNEQFF
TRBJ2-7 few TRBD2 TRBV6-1 TGTGCCAGCAGACAGGGGACTAGCGGGAGTTACGAGCAGTACTTC CASRQGTSGSYEQYF
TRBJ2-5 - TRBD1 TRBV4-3 TGCGCCAGCAGCCAAGAAGGCACAGGGGGCGGGGAGACCCAGTACTTC CASSQEGTGGGETQYF
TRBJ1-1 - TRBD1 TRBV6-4 TGTGCCAGCAAGCCGGGACAGGGGTCTGAAGCTTTCTTT CASKPGQGSEAFF
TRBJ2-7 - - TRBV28 TGTGCCAGCAGGCTCTACAGGGCCCCTAACGAGCAGTACTTC CASRLYRAPNEQYF
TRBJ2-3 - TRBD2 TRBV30 TGTGCCTGGAGTGTAATGGGAGGGAGCACAGATACGCAGTATTTT CAWSVMGGSTDTQYF
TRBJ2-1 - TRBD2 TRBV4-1 TGCGCCAGCAGCCAAGATACTAGCGGGAGATACAATGAGCAGTTCTTC CASSQDTSGRYNEQFF
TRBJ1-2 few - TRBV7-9 TGTGCCAGCAGCGGAGGGAGACGACAGAGTGCCGATGGCTACACCTTC CASSGGRRQSADGYTF
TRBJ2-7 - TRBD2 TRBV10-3 TGTGCCATCAGGGACGTAGGACTAGCGGGAGCAATACCGCAGTACTTC CAIRDVGLAGAIPQYF
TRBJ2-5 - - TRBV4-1 TGCGCCAGCAGCCAAGTACTTGGTGGAGAGACCCAGTACTTC CASSQVLGGETQYF
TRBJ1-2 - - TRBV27 TGTGCCAGCAGAACCCACAGGGACCTCTATGGCTACACCTTC CASRTHRDLYGYTF
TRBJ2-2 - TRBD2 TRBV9 TGTGCCAGCAGCCCAAGGACTAGCGGGAGGGCGAACACCGGGGAGCTGTTTTTT CASSPRTSGRANTGELFF
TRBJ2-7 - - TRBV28 TGTGCCAGCAGTTCCTACTACGAGCAGTACTTC CASSSYYEQYF
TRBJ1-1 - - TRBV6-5 TGTGCCAGCAGTTACACGGGGGGAGCGGGGACTGAAGCTTTCTTT CASSYTGGAGTEAFF
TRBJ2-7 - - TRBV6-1 TGTGCCAGCAGTGAATGGGACACGTCCTACGAGCAGTACTTC CASSEWDTSYEQYF
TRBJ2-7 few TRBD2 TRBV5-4 TGTGCCAGCAGCGAGAGCCCTAGCGGTTCCTACGAGCAGTACTTC CASSESPSGSYEQYF
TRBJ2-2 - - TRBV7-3 TGTGCCAGCAGCTTAGTAACAGGGTACGGGGAGCTGTTTTTT CASSLVTGYGELFF
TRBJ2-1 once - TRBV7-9 TGTGCCAGCAGCCAAAAATACAATGAGCAGTTCTTC CASSQKYNEQFF
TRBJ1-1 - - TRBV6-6 TGTGCCAGCGGCTCAACAAGGGAGACCACTGAAGCTTTCTTT CASGSTRETTEAFF
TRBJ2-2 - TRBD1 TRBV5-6 TGTGCCAGCAGCTTGGACGGACAGGGTTTATCCGGGGAGCTGTTTTTT CASSLDGQGLSGELFF
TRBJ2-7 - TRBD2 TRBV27 TGTGCCAGCAGCCCCTTCCTAGCGGGAGGTTCCGAGCAGTACTTC CASSPFLAGGSEQYF
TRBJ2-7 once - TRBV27 TGTGCCAGCAGTTTCCGGGACGGCTCCTACGAGCAGTACTTC CASSFRDGSYEQYF
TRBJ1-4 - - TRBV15 TGTGCCACCAGCAGACAGGGGTTTACGGAAAAACTGTTTTTT CATSRQGFTEKLFF
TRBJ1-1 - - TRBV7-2 TGTGCCAGCAGTCCCCTGACAGGAATGAACACTGAAGCTTTCTTT CASSPLTGMNTEAFF
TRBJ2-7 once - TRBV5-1 TGCGCCAGCACAGGGTCCGGGGTTAAGTACGAGCAGTACTTC CASTGSGVKYEQYF
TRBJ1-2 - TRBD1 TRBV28 TGTGCCAGCAGTCCAGTCGACAGGGTAGATGGCTACACCTTC CASSPVDRVDGYTF
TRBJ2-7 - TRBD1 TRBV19 TGTGCCAGTAGTCCACCGACAGGGCCTGGCGAGCAGTACTTC CASSPPTGPGEQYF
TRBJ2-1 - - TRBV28 TGTGCCAGCAGTTTAGGGACTCTCAATGAGCAGTTCTTC CASSLGTLNEQFF
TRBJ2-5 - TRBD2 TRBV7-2 TGTGCCAGCAGCTTAGGATCGGGAGGGGTGGGAGAGACCCAGTACTTC CASSLGSGGVGETQYF
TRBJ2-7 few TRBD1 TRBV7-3 TGTGCCAGCAGCCCCGGGACAGGGGGATCCTACGAGCAGTACTTC CASSPGTGGSYEQYF
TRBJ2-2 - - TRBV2 TGTGCCAGCAGTGAATCCCTCGACTCAACCACCGGGGAGCTGTTTTTT CASSESLDSTTGELFF
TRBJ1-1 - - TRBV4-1 TGCGCCAGCAGCCAAGTCATAGAGGGAGGGACTGAAGCTTTCTTT CASSQVIEGGTEAFF
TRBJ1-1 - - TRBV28 TGTGCCAGCAGGAAAGCAGTGAACACTGAAGCTTTCTTT CASRKAVNTEAFF
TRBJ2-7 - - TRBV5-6 TGTGCCAGCTTCGGGTGGGGCTCCTACGAGCAGTACTTC CASFGWGSYEQYF
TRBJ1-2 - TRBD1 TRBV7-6 TGTGCCAGCAGCTTAGGAGGGACAGCCAACTATGGCTACACCTTC CASSLGGTANYGYTF
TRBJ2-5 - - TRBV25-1 TGTGCCAGCAGCCAACTAGAGACCCAGTACTTC CASSQLETQYF
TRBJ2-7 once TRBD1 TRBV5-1 TGCGCCAGCAGCTACCTAAAGACAGGGAAGGGCGAGCAGTACTTC CASSYLKTGKGEQYF
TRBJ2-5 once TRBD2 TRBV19 TGTGCCAGTAGTTGGACTAGCGGAAACCAAGAGACCCAGTACTTC CASSWTSGNQETQYF
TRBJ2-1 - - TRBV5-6 TGTGCCAGCAGCAGACAGGTTTATGAGCAGTTCTTC CASSRQVYEQFF
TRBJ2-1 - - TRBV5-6 TGTGCCAGCAGCTTGGTCCTGGCCTGGACGCAGAATGAGCAGTTCTTC CASSLVLAWTQNEQFF
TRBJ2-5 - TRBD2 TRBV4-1 TGCGCCAGCAGCCAAGAGGTGCGACTAGCGAGCGAGACCCAGTACTTC CASSQEVRLASETQYF
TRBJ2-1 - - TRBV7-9 TGTGCCAGCAGCCCCCCACATAGCGGATTTAATTACAATGAGCAGTTCTTC CASSPPHSGFNYNEQFF
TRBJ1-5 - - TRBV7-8 TGTGCCAGCAGCATCGCAGGGTATAGCAATCAGCCCCAGCATTTT CASSIAGYSNQPQHF
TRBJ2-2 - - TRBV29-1 TGCAGCGTTGTATTAACCGGGGAGCTGTTTTTT CSVVLTGELFF
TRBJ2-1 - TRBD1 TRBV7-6 TGTGCCAGCAGCTACGGACAGGACAAGCAGTTCTTC CASSYGQDKQFF
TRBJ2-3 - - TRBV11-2 TGTGCCAGCAGCCCACTTCACGATGACACAGATACGCAGTATTTT CASSPLHDDTDTQYF
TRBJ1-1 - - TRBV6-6 TGTGCCACCCTCCTAGGGGTGTTCGAGGGAGGAATGGCTTTCTTT CATLLGVFEGGMAFF
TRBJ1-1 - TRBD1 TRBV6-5 TGTGCCAGCAGTCACGGACAGGTGAACACTGAAGCTTTCTTT CASSHGQVNTEAFF
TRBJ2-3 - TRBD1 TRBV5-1 TGCGCCAGCAGCCCGGGACAGTCGAGCACAGATACGCAGTATTTT CASSPGQSSTDTQYF